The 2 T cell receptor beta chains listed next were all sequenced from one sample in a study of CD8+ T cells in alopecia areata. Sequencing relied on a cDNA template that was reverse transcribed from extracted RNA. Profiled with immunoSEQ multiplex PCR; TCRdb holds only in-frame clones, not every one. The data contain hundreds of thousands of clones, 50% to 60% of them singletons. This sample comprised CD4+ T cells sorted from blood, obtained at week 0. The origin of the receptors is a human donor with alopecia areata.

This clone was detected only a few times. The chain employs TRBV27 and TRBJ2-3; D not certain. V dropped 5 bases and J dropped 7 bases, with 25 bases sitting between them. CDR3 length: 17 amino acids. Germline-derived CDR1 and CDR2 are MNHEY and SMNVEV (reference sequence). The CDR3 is CASSPSTLNRRFHTQYF. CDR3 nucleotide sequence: TGTGCCAGCAGTCCCTCCACTCTTAATAGACGGTTCCATACGCAGTATTTT.

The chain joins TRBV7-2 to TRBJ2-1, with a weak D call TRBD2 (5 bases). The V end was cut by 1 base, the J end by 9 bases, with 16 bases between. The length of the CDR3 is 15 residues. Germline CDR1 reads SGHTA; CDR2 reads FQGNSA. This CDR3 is CASSLGSSRLLEQFF. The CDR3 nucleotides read TGTGCCAGCAGCTTAGGGTCTAGCCGGTTGCTTGAGCAGTTCTTC.